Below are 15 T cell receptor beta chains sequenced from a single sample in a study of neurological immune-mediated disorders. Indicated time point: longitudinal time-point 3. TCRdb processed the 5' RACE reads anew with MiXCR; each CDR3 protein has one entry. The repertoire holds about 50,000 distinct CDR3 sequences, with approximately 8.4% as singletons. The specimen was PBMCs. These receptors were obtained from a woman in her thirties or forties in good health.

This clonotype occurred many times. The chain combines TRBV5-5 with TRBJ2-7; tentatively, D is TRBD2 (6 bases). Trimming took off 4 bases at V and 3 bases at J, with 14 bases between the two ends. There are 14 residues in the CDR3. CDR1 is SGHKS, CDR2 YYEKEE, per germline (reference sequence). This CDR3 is CASSPGTGLYEQYF. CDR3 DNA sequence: TGTGCCAGCAGCCCCGGGACGGGACTCTACGAGCAGTACTTC.

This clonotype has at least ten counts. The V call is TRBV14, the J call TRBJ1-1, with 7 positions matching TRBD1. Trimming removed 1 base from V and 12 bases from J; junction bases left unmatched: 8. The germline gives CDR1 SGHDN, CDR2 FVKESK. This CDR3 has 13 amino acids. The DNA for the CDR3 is TGTGCCAGCAGCCAAGTTCGCAGGGGGAGGACTTTCTTT. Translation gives CASSQVRRGRTFF. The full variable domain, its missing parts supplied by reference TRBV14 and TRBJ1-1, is EAGVTQFPSHSVIEKGQTVTLRCDPISGHDNLYWYRRVMGKEIKFLLHFVKESKQDESGMPNNRFLAERTGGTYSTLKVQPAELEDSGVYFCASSQVRRGRTFFGQGTRLTVV.

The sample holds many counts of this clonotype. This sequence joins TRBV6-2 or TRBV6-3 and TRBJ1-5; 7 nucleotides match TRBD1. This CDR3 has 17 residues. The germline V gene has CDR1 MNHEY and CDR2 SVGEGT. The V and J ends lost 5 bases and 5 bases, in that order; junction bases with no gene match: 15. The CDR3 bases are TGTGCCAGCAGTGCAGGGCCGTGGGACAGTCGCCATCAGCCCCAGCATTTT. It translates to CASSAGPWDSRHQPQHF.

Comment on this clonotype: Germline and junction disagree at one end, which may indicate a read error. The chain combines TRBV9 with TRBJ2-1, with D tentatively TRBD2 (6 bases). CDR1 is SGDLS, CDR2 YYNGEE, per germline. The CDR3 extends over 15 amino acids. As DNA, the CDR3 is TGTACCAGCAGCCCTGCGCGGGGCAGGTGGAATGAGCAGTTTTTC. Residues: CTSSPARGRWNEQFF.

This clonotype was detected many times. The CDR3 here is CASSYRPGTSGGPDLGEQYF. CDR3 coding DNA: TGTGCCAGCAGTTACCGGCCCGGGACTAGCGGGGGGCCCGACTTGGGGGAGCAGTACTTC. The J gene is TRBJ2-7, the V gene TRBV25-1, with 15 bases fitting TRBD2. Germline V CDR1 and CDR2: MGHDK, SYGVNS. This CDR3 has 20 residues. V lost 5 bases and J lost 7; bases outside the gene matches: 21.

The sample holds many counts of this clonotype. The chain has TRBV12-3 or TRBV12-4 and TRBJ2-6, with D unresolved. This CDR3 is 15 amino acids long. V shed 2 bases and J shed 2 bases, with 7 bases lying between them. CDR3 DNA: TGTGCCAGCAGTTTAAGGTCCGCTGGGGCCAACGTCCTGACTTTC. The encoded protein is CASSLRSAGANVLTF.

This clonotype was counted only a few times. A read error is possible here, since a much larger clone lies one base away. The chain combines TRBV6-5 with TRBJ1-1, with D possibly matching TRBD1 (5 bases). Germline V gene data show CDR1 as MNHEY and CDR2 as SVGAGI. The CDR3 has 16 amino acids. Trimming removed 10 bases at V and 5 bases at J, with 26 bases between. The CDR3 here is CANIFSWGGGETEAFF. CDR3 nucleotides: TGTGCCAACATCTTTAGTTGGGGCGGGGGAGAAACTGAAGCTTTCTTT.

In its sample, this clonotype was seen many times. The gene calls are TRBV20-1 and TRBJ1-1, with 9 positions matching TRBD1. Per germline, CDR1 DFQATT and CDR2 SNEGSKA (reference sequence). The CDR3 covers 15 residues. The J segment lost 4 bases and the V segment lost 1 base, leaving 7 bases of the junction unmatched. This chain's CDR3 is CSARGGQGGGTEAFF. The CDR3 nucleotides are TGCAGTGCTAGAGGGGGACAGGGCGGAGGCACTGAAGCTTTCTTT.

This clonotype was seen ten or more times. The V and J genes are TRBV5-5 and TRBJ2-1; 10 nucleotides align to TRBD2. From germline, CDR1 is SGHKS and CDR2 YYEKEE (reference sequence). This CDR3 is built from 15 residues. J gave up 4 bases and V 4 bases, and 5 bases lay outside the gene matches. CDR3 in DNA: TGTGCCAGCAGCCTTAGCGGGGGGCTATACAATGAGCAGTTCTTC. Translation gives CASSLSGGLYNEQFF.

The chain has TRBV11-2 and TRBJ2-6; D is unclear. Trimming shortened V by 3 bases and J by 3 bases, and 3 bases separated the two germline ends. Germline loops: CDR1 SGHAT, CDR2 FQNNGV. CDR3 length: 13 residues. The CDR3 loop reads CASSFGGANVLTF. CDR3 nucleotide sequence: TGTGCCAGCAGCTTCGGTGGGGCCAACGTCCTGACTTTC.

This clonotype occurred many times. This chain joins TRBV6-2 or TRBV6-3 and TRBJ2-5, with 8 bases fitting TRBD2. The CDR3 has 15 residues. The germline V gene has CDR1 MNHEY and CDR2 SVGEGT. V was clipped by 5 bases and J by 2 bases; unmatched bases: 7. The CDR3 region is CASSGRAGAQETQYF. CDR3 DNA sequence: TGTGCCAGCAGTGGACGAGCGGGGGCACAAGAGACCCAGTACTTC.

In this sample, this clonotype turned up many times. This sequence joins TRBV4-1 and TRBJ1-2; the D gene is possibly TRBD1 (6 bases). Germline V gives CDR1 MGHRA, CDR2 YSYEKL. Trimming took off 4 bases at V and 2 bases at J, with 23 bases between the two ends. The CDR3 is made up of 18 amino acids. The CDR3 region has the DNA TGCGCCAGCAGCCTCCTCGTGGGGCCGGGGGGCGAAAACTATGGCTACACCTTC. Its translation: CASSLLVGPGGENYGYTF.

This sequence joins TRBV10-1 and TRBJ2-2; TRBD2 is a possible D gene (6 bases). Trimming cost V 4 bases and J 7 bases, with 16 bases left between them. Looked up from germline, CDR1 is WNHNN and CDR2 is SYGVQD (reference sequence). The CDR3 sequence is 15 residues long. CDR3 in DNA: TGCGCCAGCAGTGGGTCTCCCCTGCGGGGCGGGGAGCTGTTTTTT. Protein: CASSGSPLRGGELFF.

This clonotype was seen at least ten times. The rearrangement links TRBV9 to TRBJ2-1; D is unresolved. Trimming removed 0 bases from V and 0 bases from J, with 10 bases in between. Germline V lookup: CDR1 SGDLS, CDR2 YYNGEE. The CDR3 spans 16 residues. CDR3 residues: CASSVGLSSSYNEQFF. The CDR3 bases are TGTGCCAGCAGCGTAGGACTCTCGAGCTCCTACAATGAGCAGTTCTTC.

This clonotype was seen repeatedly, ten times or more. The CDR3 DNA is TGTGCCAGCAGCCGGGACAGGGGATACCAGTACTTC. As protein: CASSRDRGYQYF. The V gene is TRBV5-6, the J gene TRBJ2-5; 10 bases line up with TRBD1. The CDR3 consists of 12 residues. V shed 4 bases and J 10 bases; nucleotides not matched to a gene: 4. CDR1 and CDR2 (germline): SGHDT, YYEEEE.